This T cell receptor (beta chain) came from a study of T cells after yellow fever vaccination. The wider study: Fractions with few cells were prepared using SMART-Seq v4 Ultra Low Input.

One entry per CDR3 protein, called by TCRdb with MiXCR from the 5' RACE reads. The table records hundreds of thousands of distinct CDR3 sequences, about 19% of them present only once. Germline V lookup: CDR1 MDHEN, CDR2 SYDVKM. Trimming pared 6 bases from V and 10 bases from J, leaving 19 bases between. The CDR3 runs to 14 residues. Study-level results: Some clonotypes were seen in both the CD4 and the CD8 compartments. These made up a small share and likely arose from convergent recombination. High-abundance clonotypes from the bulk population could contaminate FACS-sorted repertoires. Post-booster samples contained most primary-vaccination clones (around 95% CD4, about 87% CD8).

A remark on this clonotype: The antigen is unknown.

The receptor was derived from a man aged 25 to 45 who received the YFV17D yellow fever vaccine. The specimen comprised PBMCs, sampled 15 days after the yellow fever booster vaccination. V is TRBV28 and J is TRBJ2-1; maybe TRBD2 (5 bases). DNA of the CDR3: TGTGCCAGCAGCAAGCTAGCTAAGGGAAGGGAGCAGTTCTTC. Its protein product is CASSKLAKGREQFF.